This TCR beta chain comes out of a study of beta chain features in type 1 diabetes. Expressed TCRB transcripts got sequenced, as all isolated RNA was reverse transcribed. Assay: immunoSEQ multiplex PCR; the TCRdb copy retains only in-frame clones and omits some. The sample shows 400,000 or so clones, around 12% of them seen only once. Based on CD45RO/CCR7/CD25/CD127/CD95/CD27, CD4+ regulatory, stem cell-like memory, naive and central memory cells were sorted. Study-wide findings and caveats: VDJ junctions from type 1 diabetes patients carried fewer insertions and larger deletions. Moderately but significantly shorter TCRB CDR3s were found in Type 1 diabetes patients in all four CD4+ subsets.

This CDR3 has 12 amino acids. Germline lookup yields CDR1 GTSNPN and CDR2 SVGIG (reference sequence). Trimming took off 2 bases at V and 5 bases at J, with 9 bases between the two ends. With regard to this clone: The antigen is not known.

J is TRBJ1-2 and V is TRBV30; D is uncertain. This sequence was found in a woman between 18 and 29 years old with type 1 diabetes. The sequenced sample was naive CD4+ T cells from blood. CDR3 coding DNA: TGTGCCTGGAGTAGTACACCGTATGGCTACACCTTC. Its translation is CAWSSTPYGYTF.